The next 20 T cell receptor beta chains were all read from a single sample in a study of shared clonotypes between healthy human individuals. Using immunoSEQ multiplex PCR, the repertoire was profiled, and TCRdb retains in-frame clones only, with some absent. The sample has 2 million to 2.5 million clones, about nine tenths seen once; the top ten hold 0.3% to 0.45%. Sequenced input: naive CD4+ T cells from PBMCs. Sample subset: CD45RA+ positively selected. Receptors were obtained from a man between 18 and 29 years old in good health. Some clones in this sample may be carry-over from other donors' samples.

The CDR3 reads CATSRELGGGQPQHF. The CDR3 nucleotides read TGTGCCACCAGCAGAGAGTTAGGGGGCGGTCAGCCCCAGCATTTT. V gene TRBV15 combines with J gene TRBJ1-5, with 7 bases identical to TRBD1. This CDR3 comprises 15 residues. With 0 bases clipped from V and 6 bases from J, the junction kept 5 bases outside the gene matches. Per germline, CDR1 LNHNV and CDR2 YYDKDF (reference sequence).

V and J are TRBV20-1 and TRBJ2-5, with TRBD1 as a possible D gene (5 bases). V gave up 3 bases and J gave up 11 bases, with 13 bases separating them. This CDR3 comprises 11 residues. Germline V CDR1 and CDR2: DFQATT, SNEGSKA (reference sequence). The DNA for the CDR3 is TGCAGTGCTAGGGGCAGGGCGGAGCAGTACTTC. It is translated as CSARGRAEQYF.

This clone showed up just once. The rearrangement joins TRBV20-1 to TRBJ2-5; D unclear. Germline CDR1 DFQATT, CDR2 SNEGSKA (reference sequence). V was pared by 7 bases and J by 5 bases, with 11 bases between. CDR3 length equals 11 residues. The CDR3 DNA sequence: TGCAGTGATGGTGGTAGCGAGACCCAGTACTTC. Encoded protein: CSDGGSETQYF.

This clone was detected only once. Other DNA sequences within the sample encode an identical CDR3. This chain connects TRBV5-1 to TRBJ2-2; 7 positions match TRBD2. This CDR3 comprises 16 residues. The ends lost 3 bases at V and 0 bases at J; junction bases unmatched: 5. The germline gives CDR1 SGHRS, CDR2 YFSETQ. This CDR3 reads CASSSSAGANTGELFF. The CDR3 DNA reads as TGCGCCAGCAGCTCCTCGGCGGGGGCGAACACCGGGGAGCTGTTTTTT.

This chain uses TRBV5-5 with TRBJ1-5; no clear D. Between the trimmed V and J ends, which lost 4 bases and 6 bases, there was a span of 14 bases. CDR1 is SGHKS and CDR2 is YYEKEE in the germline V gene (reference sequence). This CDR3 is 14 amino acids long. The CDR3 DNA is TGTGCCAGCAGCCCAGAACCCGGGTCTCAGCCCCAGCATTTT. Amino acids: CASSPEPGSQPQHF.

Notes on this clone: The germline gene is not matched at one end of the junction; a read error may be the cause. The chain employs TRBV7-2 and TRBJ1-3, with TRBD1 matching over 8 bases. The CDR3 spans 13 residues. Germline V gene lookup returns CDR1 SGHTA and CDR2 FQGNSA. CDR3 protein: CASSPGQGITIYF. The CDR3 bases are TGTGCCAGCAGCCCAGGACAGGGAATCACCATATATTTT.

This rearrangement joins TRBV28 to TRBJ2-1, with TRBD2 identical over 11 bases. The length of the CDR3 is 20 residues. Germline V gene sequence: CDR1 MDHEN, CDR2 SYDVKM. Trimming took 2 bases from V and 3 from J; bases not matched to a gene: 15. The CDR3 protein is CASSLRGLAASVLYYNEQFF. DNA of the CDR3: TGTGCCAGCAGTTTAAGGGGACTAGCGGCCAGCGTCCTATACTACAATGAGCAGTTCTTC.

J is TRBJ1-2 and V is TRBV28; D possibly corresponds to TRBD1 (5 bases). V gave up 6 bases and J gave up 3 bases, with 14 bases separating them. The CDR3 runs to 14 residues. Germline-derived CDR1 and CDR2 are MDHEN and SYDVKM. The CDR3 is CASRGTVVDYGYTF. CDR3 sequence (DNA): TGTGCCAGCAGGGGGACTGTGGTGGACTATGGCTACACCTTC.

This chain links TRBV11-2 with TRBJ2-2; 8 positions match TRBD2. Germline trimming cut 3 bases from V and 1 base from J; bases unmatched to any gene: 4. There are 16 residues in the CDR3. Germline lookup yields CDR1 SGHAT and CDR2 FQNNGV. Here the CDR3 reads CASSFELAVNTGELFF. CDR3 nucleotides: TGTGCCAGCAGCTTTGAACTAGCGGTGAACACCGGGGAGCTGTTTTTT.

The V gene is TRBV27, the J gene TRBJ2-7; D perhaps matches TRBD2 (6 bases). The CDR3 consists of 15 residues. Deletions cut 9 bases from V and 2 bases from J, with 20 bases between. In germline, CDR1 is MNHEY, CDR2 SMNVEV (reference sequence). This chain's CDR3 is CASRRVFGSTYEQYF. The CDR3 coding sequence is TGTGCCAGTCGTCGTGTCTTCGGGAGTACCTACGAGCAGTACTTC.

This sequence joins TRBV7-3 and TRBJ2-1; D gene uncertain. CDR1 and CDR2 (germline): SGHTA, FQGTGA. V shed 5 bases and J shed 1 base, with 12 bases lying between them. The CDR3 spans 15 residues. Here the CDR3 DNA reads TGTGCCAGCAGCCCCCCAGGAGTATCCTACAATGAGCAGTTCTTC. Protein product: CASSPPGVSYNEQFF.

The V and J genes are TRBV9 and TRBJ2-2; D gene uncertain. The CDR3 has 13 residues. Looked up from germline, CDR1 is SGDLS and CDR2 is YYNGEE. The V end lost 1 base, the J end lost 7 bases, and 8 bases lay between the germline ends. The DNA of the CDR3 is TGTGCCAGCAGCGTACTTGGACGCGGGGAGCTGTTTTTT. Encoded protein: CASSVLGRGELFF.

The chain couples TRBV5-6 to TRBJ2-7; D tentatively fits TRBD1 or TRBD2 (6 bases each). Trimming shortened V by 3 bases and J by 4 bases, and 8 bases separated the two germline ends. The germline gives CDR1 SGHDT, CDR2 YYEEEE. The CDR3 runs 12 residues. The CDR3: CASSWGAYEQYF. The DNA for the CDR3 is TGTGCCAGCAGCTGGGGGGCGTACGAGCAGTACTTC. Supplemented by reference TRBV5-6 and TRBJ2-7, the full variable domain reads DAGVTQSPTHLIKTRGQQVTLRCSPKSGHDTVSWYQQALGQGPQFIFQYYEEEERQRGNFPDRFSGHQFPNYSSELNVNALLLGDSALYLCASSWGAYEQYFGPGTRLTVT.

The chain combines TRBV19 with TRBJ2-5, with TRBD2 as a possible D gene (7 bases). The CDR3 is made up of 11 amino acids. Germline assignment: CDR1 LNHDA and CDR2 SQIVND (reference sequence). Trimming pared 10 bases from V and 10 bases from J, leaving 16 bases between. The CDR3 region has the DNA TGTGCCACCCGAGGGGGGGGTATCCAGTACTTC. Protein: CATRGGGIQYF. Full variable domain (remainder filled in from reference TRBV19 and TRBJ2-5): DGGITQSPKYLFRKEGQNVTLSCEQNLNHDAMYWYRQDPGQGLRLIYYSQIVNDFQKGDIAEGYSVSREKKESFPLTVTSAQKNPTAFYLCATRGGGIQYFGPGTRLLVL.

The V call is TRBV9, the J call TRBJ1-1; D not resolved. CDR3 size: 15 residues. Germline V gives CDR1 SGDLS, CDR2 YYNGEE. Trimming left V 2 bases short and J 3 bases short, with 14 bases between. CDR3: CASSVRETSDTEAFF. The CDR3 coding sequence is TGTGCCAGCAGCGTCAGAGAGACGTCGGACACTGAAGCTTTCTTT.

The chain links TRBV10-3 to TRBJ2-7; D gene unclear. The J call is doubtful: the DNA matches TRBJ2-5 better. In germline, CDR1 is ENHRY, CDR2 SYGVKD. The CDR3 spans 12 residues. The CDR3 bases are TGTGCCATCAGTCAGGACCGACAGACCCAGTACTTC. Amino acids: CAISQDRQTQYF.

The CDR3 is CASSVGGGANVLTF. CDR3 sequence (DNA): TGTGCCAGCTCCGTGGGAGGCGGGGCCAACGTCCTGACTTTC. The chain is built from TRBV7-2 and TRBJ2-6; the D gene is possibly TRBD2 (6 bases). The germline gives CDR1 SGHTA, CDR2 FQGNSA. Between the trimmed V and J ends, which lost 8 bases and 4 bases, there was a span of 12 bases. This CDR3 region has 14 residues.

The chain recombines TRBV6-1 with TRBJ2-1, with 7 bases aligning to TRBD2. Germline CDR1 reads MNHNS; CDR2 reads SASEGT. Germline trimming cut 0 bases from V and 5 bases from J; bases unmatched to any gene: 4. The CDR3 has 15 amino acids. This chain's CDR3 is CASSEAAGAHNEQFF. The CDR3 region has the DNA TGTGCCAGCAGTGAAGCCGCGGGAGCACACAATGAGCAGTTCTTC.

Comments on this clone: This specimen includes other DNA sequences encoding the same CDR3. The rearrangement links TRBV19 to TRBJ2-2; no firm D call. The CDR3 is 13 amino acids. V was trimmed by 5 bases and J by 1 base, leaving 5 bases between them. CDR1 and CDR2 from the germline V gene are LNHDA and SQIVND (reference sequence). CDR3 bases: TGTGCCAGTAGTCCGCAGAACACCGGGGAGCTGTTTTTT. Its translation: CASSPQNTGELFF.

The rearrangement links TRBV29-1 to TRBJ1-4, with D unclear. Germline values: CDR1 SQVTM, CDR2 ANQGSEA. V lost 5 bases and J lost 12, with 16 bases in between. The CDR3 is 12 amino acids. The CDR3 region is CSVLVSAKELFF. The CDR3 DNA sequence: TGCAGCGTTCTGGTGTCGGCCAAGGAACTGTTTTTT.